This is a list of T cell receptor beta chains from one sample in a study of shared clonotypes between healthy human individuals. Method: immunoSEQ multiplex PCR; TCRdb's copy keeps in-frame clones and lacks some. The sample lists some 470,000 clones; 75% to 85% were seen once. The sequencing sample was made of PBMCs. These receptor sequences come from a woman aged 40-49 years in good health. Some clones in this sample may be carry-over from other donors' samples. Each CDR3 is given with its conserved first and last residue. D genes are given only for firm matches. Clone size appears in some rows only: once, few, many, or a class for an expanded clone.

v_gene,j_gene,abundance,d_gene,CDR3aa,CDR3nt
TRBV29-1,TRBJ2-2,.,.,CSGSRDVNTGELFF,TGCAGCGGGAGCCGGGACGTCAACACCGGGGAGCTGTTTTTT
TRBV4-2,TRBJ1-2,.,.,CASSQEWGEQNLYGYTF,TGTGCCAGCAGCCAAGAATGGGGTGAGCAGAACCTTTATGGCTACACCTTC
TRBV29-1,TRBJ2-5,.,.,CSLLRHPQETQYF,TGCAGCCTCTTACGACACCCCCAAGAGACCCAGTACTTC
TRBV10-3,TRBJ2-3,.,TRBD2,CAISGGLAGGTDTQYF,TGTGCCATCAGTGGGGGACTAGCGGGAGGGACAGATACGCAGTATTTT
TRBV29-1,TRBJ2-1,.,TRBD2,CSVEGLAVNNEQFF,TGCAGCGTTGAAGGACTAGCGGTGAACAATGAGCAGTTCTTC
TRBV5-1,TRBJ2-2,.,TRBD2,CASSPGLAGGPGGELFF,TGCGCCAGCAGCCCCGGACTAGCGGGAGGGCCCGGCGGGGAGCTGTTTTTT
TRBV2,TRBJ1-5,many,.,CASSGQRSQPQHF,TGTGCCAGCAGTGGACAGCGCAGTCAGCCCCAGCATTTT
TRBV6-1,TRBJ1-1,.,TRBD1,CASSVTPGGMNTEAFF,TGTGCCAGCAGTGTGACACCAGGGGGGATGAACACTGAAGCTTTCTTT
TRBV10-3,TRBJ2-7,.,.,CAISPGPGSYEQYF,TGTGCAATCAGTCCGGGGCCTGGCTCTTACGAGCAGTACTTC
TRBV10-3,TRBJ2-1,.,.,CAISPTLGSGNEQFF,TGTGCCATCAGCCCAACCCTCGGAAGCGGCAATGAGCAGTTCTTC
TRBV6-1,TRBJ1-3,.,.,CASSDAGTVSSTIYF,TGTGCCAGCAGTGACGCCGGGACCGTCTCCTCGACCATATATTTT
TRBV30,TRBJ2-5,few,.,CASQRLTQETQYF,TGTGCCTCCCAGCGGCTTACCCAAGAGACCCAGTACTTC
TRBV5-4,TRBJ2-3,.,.,CASSLFGVQGTDTQYF,TGTGCCAGCAGCTTGTTCGGGGTTCAGGGCACAGATACGCAGTATTTT
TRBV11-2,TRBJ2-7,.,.,CASSSHLGNEQYF,TGTGCCAGCAGCTCTCATTTGGGGAACGAGCAGTACTTC
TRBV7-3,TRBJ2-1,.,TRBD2,CASSPGLADYNEQFF,TGTGCCAGCAGCCCGGGACTAGCGGACTACAATGAGCAGTTCTTC
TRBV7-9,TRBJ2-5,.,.,CASSPTGRETQYF,TGTGCCAGCAGCCCGACGGGGAGAGAGACCCAGTACTTC
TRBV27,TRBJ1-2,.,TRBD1,CASSFRGEANYGYTF,TGTGCCAGCAGTTTCAGGGGGGAAGCTAACTATGGCTACACCTTC
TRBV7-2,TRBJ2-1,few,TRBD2,CASRLPLTSGEQFF,TGTGCCAGCAGGTTACCCCTGACTAGCGGTGAGCAGTTCTTC
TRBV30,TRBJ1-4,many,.,CAWSQAFLNEKLFF,TGTGCCTGGAGTCAGGCATTCCTCAATGAAAAACTGTTTTTT
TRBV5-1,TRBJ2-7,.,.,CASSLAGRSLRYF,TGCGCCAGCAGCTTGGCGGGAAGGTCCCTACGGTACTTC
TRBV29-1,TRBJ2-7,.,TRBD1,CSVGVTGDHEQYF,TGCAGCGTTGGAGTGACAGGGGACCACGAGCAGTACTTC
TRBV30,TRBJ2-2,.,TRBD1,CACPGQGMELFF,TGTGCCTGTCCGGGACAGGGGATGGAGCTGTTTTTT
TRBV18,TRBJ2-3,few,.,CASSPPGTDTQYF,TGTGCCAGCTCACCCCCCGGCACAGATACGCAGTATTTT
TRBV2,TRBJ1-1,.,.,CASSANGRLGAEAFF,TGTGCCAGCAGTGCTAATGGGAGACTAGGCGCTGAAGCTTTCTTT
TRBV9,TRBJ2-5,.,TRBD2,CASSVRPGLAGASYRETQYF,TGTGCCAGCAGCGTAAGGCCGGGACTAGCGGGAGCCAGTTACCGAGAGACCCAGTACTTC
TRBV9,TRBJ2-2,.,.,CASSVGTAANTGELFF,TGTGCCAGCAGCGTAGGAACCGCCGCGAACACCGGGGAGCTGTTTTTT
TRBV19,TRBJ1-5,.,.,CASSVQFNQPQHF,TGTGCCAGTAGTGTACAGTTCAATCAGCCCCAGCATTTT
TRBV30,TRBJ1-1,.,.,CAWEESTEAFF,TGTGCCTGGGAGGAGAGCACTGAAGCTTTCTTT
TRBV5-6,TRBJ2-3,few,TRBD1,CASSFTDRGGTDTQYF,TGTGCCAGCAGCTTCACGGACAGGGGGGGCACAGATACGCAGTATTTT
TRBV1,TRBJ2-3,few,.,CTSSQAYSGRRGTDTQYF,TGCACCAGCAGCCAAGCTTATAGCGGGAGGAGGGGCACAGATACGCAGTATTTT
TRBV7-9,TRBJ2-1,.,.,CASSLVGARWANEQFF,TGTGCCAGCAGCTTAGTAGGAGCCAGGTGGGCCAATGAGCAGTTCTTC
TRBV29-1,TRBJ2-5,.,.,CSVLPRSLAKETQYF,TGCAGCGTTCTCCCCCGTTCACTAGCTAAAGAGACCCAGTACTTC
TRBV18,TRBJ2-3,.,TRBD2,CASSPGGRVPSTDTQYF,TGTGCCAGCTCACCGGGCGGGAGGGTCCCTAGCACAGATACGCAGTATTTT
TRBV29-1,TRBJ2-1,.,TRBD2,CSVGTSGSGNEQFF,TGCAGCGTTGGGACTAGCGGGAGTGGAAATGAGCAGTTCTTC
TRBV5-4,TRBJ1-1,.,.,CASSLAGTLNTEAFF,TGTGCCAGCAGCTTGGCCGGGACACTGAACACTGAAGCTTTCTTT
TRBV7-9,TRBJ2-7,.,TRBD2,CASSPGGYEQYF,TGTGCCAGCAGCCCGGGGGGATACGAGCAGTACTTC
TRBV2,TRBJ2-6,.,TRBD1,CASGTGDSGANVLTF,TGTGCCAGCGGGACAGGGGACTCTGGGGCCAACGTCCTGACTTTC
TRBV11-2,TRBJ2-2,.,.,CASSFGGGELFF,TGTGCCAGCAGCTTCGGGGGAGGGGAGCTGTTTTTT
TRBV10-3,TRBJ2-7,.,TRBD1,CAVRGTVYEQYF,TGTGCCGTCAGGGGGACAGTCTACGAGCAGTACTTC
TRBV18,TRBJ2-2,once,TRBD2,CASSPTSGRPRSGELFF,TGTGCCAGCTCACCGACTAGCGGGAGGCCCCGTTCCGGGGAGCTGTTTTTT
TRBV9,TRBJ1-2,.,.,CASSVGEGRGYGYTF,TGCGCCAGCAGCGTAGGGGAGGGCCGTGGCTATGGCTACACCTTC
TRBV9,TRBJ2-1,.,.,CASSVDRTEQFF,TGTGCCAGCAGCGTAGACAGGACTGAGCAGTTCTTC
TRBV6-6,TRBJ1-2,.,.,CASSPTEYYGYTF,TGTGCCAGCAGTCCTACCGAATACTATGGCTACACCTTC
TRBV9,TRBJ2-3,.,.,CASSAVSDTQYF,TGTGCCAGCAGCGCCGTCTCAGATACGCAGTATTTT
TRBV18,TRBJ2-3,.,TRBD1,CASSPGQGTDTQYF,TGTGCCAGCTCACCGGGACAGGGGACAGATACGCAGTATTTT
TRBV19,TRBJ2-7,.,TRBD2,CASSIVGGVHEQYF,TGTGCCAGTAGTATAGTGGGGGGGGTACACGAGCAGTACTTC
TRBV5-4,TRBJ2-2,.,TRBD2,CASSPGGGYPGELFF,TGTGCCAGCAGCCCGGGAGGGGGGTATCCCGGGGAGCTGTTTTTT
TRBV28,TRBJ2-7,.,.,CASSLLDSTYEQYF,TGTGCCAGCAGTTTATTGGACAGCACCTACGAGCAGTACTTC
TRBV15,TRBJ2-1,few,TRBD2,CATSRSSGSGFEQFF,TGTGCCACCAGCAGAAGTAGCGGGAGTGGTTTTGAGCAGTTCTTC
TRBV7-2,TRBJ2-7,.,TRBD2,CISSITSGNSYEQYF,TGCATCAGCAGCATCACTAGCGGAAACTCCTACGAGCAGTACTTC